One T cell receptor beta chain is described in this entry. This clone was seen a single time. The clone's antigen remains unknown. Base qualities were left out, and no much larger clone turns up one base away. The immunoSEQ Assay, a bias-controlled multiplex PCR, was used to amplify TCRbeta CDR3 regions from genomic DNA. The paper's data handling went like this. Within the assay, amplification of reference gene primers was used to estimate how many nucleated cells each sample contained. To quantify the absolute abundance of each unique TCRbeta CDR3 rearrangement, sequence reads were collapsed and filtered. For each sample, productive Simpson clonality was calculated as the square root of Simpson's diversity index over productive rearrangements. TCRdb's version of the immuneACCESS table is confined to in-frame rearrangements and falls short of the full clone set. An unresolved V gene accounts for under half of the shortfall where checked; the remainder is of unknown origin. For V, J and clone size, that table is used; D and trimming come from the DNA. The sample profile shows tens of thousands of clones; 86% of them were found once. 1.9% of the sample lies in the top ten.

The germline V gene (reference sequence) specifies SGHKS as CDR1 and YYEKEE as CDR2. The V end gives up 4 bases and the J end 0 bases, leaving 5 bases in the junction not matched to a gene. Measured from the cysteine to the phenylalanine, the CDR3 is 15 residues long. Of all the DNA, just the CDR3 is kept, 45 bases in frame from base 1. The data belong to a study of blood T cell repertoires in COVID-19 (dated by TCRdb to the early 2020s). As for the study more broadly: Samples covering the acute and convalescent phases of COVID-19 were provided by collaborators in the United States, Italy and Spain. The dataset comprised deeply sampled blood TCRbeta repertoires from subjects exposed to, actively infected with, or recovered from COVID-19. Samples were obtained from the ongoing ImmuneRACE study (first 160 participants) and from about 1,300 subjects provided by 6 global collaborators. Nearly every sample came with metadata listing a de-identified subject ID, COVID-19 status, age in years and sex. Where available, HLA class I and class II types were taken from metadata supplied by the sample provider and were not determined by assay-based typing. The material from the prospective study consisted of cDNA or gDNA derived from T cells, B-cell-depleted T cells, or PBMCs. The repertoires were made available in a free public database intended to serve as a resource for research on the immune response to SARS-CoV-2. The study at large found these results: The quantity of clinical and demographic metadata differed by source and by participant and was supplied without curation.

The collaborating institutions used their own protocols to collect whole blood in K2EDTA tubes. For TCRbeta analysis, collaborator samples were shipped as frozen whole blood, as isolated PBMCs, or as DNA extracted from either sample type. The source material was peripheral blood. The clonotype was recovered from an older woman with acute or convalescent COVID-19. The sequence links TRBV5-5 to TRBJ2-7; the junction holds 9 bases that match TRBD1. The nucleotide sequence is given as TGTGCCAGCAGCAGAGACAGGGGGGGCTCCTACGAGCAGTACTTC. This gives the protein CASSRDRGGSYEQYF.